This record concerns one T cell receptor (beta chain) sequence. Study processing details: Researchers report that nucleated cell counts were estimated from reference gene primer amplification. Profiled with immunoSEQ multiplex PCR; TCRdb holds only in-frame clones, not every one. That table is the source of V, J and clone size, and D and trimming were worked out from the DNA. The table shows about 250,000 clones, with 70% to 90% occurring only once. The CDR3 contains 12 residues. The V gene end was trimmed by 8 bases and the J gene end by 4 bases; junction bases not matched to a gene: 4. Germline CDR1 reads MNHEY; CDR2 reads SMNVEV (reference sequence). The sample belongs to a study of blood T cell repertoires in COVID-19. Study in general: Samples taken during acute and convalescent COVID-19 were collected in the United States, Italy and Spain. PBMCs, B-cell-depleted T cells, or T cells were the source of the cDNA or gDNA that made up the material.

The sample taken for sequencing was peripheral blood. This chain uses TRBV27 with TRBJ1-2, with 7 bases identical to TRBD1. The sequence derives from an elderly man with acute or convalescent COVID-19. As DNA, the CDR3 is TGTGCCAGCCGGGACAGTCTCTATGGCTACACCTTC. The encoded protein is CASRDSLYGYTF.